The rows below give T cell receptor beta chains drawn from one sample of a study of CD8 T cells in acute hepatitis C reinfection. Sequencing used immunoSEQ multiplex PCR; TCRdb keeps in-frame clones, though not all of them. This repertoire shows about 38,000 clones, approximately 87% found once; its top ten account for roughly 0.51%. Specimen: naive CD8+ T cells from PBMCs. The receptor set was obtained from a man aged 30 to 45 with chronic hepatitis C. CDR3s include the opening cysteine and the closing phenylalanine or tryptophan. The D gene is left open where the match is weak. The size field is filled for only some rows; it gives once, few, many or a size class.

TRBJ2-1,NA,TRBV29-1,NA,CSVVGRDEQFF,TGCAGCGTTGTCGGGAGAGACGAGCAGTTCTTC
TRBJ1-1,few,TRBV19,NA,CASSEPVTEAFF,TGTGCCAGTAGTGAGCCGGTTACTGAAGCTTTCTTT
TRBJ1-4,NA,TRBV19,NA,CATVSARGVFF,TGTGCCACGGTATCGGCCAGAGGGGTGTTTTTT
TRBJ1-2,few,TRBV4-1,NA,CASSLLPGPEGGYTF,TGCGCCAGCAGCCTTCTACCGGGTCCCGAGGGGGGCTACACCTTC
TRBJ1-1,NA,TRBV6-1,NA,CASTSFGGANTEAFF,TGTGCCAGCACCTCATTCGGGGGCGCAAACACTGAAGCTTTCTTT
TRBJ2-3,NA,TRBV29-1,NA,CSVEGSTDTQYF,TGCAGCGTTGAAGGATCCACAGATACGCAGTATTTT
TRBJ2-1,NA,TRBV13,NA,CASRRGGEQFF,TGTGCCAGCCGAAGAGGGGGTGAGCAGTTCTTC
TRBJ1-2,NA,TRBV19,TRBD1,CASSSPRDRDNGYTF,TGTGCCAGTAGTTCACCCCGGGACAGGGATAATGGCTACACCTTC
TRBJ1-1,few,TRBV5-4,TRBD1,CASSLDRGGAEAFF,TGTGCCAGCAGCTTGGACAGGGGAGGAGCTGAAGCTTTCTTT
TRBJ2-7,NA,TRBV4-2,NA,CASSPSAYNSEQYF,TGTGCCAGCAGCCCCTCCGCCTATAATAGCGAGCAGTACTTC
TRBJ2-5,NA,TRBV7-9,NA,CASSLAGHLETQYF,TGTGCCAGCAGCTTAGCCGGACACCTAGAGACCCAGTACTTC
TRBJ2-5,NA,TRBV7-9,NA,CASSLLEETQYF,TGTGCCAGCAGCTTATTAGAGGAGACCCAGTACTTC
TRBJ2-5,NA,TRBV7-9,NA,CASSSLRETQYF,TGTGCCAGCAGCTCCCTTAGGGAGACCCAGTACTTC
TRBJ1-2,NA,TRBV25-1,TRBD1,CASSEHGTGYGYTF,TGTGCCAGCAGTGAACACGGGACAGGGTATGGCTACACCTTC
TRBJ1-1,NA,TRBV7-9,NA,CASSSRQNRESGRNTEAFF,TGTGCCAGCAGCTCCCGACAAAACAGGGAATCTGGCCGGAACACTGAAGCTTTCTTT
TRBJ2-1,NA,TRBV7-3,TRBD2,CASSLDGTSGVDEQFF,TGTGCCAGCAGCTTAGACGGGACTAGCGGGGTAGATGAGCAGTTCTTC
TRBJ1-1,NA,TRBV14,NA,CASRSQLNTEAFF,TGTGCCAGCAGATCACAGCTGAACACTGAAGCTTTCTTT
TRBJ2-7,NA,TRBV5-1,TRBD2,CASRPTSGSSYEQYF,TGCGCCAGCAGACCTACTAGCGGAAGCTCCTACGAGCAGTACTTC
TRBJ2-3,NA,TRBV2,NA,CASPLSGTDTQYF,TGTGCCAGCCCTCTGTCGGGGACAGATACGCAGTATTTT
TRBJ2-5,few,TRBV19,NA,CASSRRGRETQYF,TGTGCCAGTAGTAGGAGGGGGCGAGAGACCCAGTACTTC
TRBJ2-5,NA,TRBV13,TRBD2,CASSFWGTSGQETQYF,TGTGCCAGCAGCTTCTGGGGGACTAGCGGCCAAGAGACCCAGTACTTC
TRBJ2-7,NA,TRBV6-1,NA,CATRTDILSYEQYF,TGTGCCACCAGGACAGATATCCTCTCCTACGAGCAGTACTTC
TRBJ2-6,NA,TRBV5-4,NA,CASSLDKVGVLTF,TGTGCCAGCAGCTTGGACAAAGTGGGCGTCCTGACTTTC
TRBJ2-2,NA,TRBV11-2,NA,CASSPPGTGELFF,TGTGCCAGCAGCCCCCCGGGCACCGGGGAGCTGTTTTTT
TRBJ2-1,once,TRBV6-6,NA,CASSFGGPYNEQFF,TGTGCCAGCAGTTTCGGGGGCCCCTACAATGAGCAGTTCTTC
TRBJ2-3,NA,TRBV7-6,TRBD2,CASSPSGGYTDTQYF,TGTGCCAGCAGCCCTAGCGGGGGCTACACAGATACGCAGTATTTT
TRBJ1-2,few,TRBV5-1,TRBD1,CASSLGTGGFAYTF,TGCGCCAGCAGCCTGGGGACAGGGGGCTTTGCCTACACCTTC
TRBJ2-1,NA,TRBV5-4,TRBD2,CASSASGGSDEQFF,TGTGCCAGCAGCGCGTCCGGGGGGAGCGATGAGCAGTTCTTC
TRBJ2-7,NA,TRBV5-1,NA,CASSFRGSGAHYEQYF,TGCGCCAGCAGCTTTAGGGGTAGCGGCGCTCATTACGAGCAGTACTTC
TRBJ2-2,few,TRBV4-1,NA,CASSQAPFRELFF,TGCGCCAGCAGCCAGGCCCCTTTTCGGGAGCTGTTTTTT
TRBJ1-2,NA,TRBV6-5,NA,CASSTGTDHYGYTF,TGTGCCAGCAGCACCGGGACCGATCACTATGGCTACACCTTC
TRBJ2-2,NA,TRBV9,NA,CASSVTSWELFF,TGTGCCAGCAGCGTAACTAGTTGGGAGCTGTTTTTT
TRBJ2-7,NA,TRBV6-5,NA,CASSAAAYYEQYF,TGTGCCAGCAGTGCGGCAGCATACTACGAGCAGTACTTC
TRBJ2-7,NA,TRBV7-8,TRBD2,CASSVWTSGMFYEQYF,TGTGCCAGCAGCGTTTGGACTAGCGGGATGTTCTACGAGCAGTACTTC
TRBJ1-4,NA,TRBV28,TRBD1,CASSVQGNNEKLFF,TGTGCCAGCAGTGTACAGGGGAATAATGAAAAACTGTTTTTT
TRBJ2-3,NA,TRBV6-1,NA,CATLSGLDPTDTQYF,TGTGCCACCCTCTCGGGGTTGGACCCGACAGATACGCAGTATTTT
TRBJ1-5,NA,TRBV7-9,NA,CASSSRDGFNQPQHF,TGTGCCAGCAGCTCCCGGGACGGTTTCAATCAGCCCCAGCATTTT
TRBJ2-7,NA,TRBV7-9,NA,CASSSRTAYEQYF,TGTGCCAGCAGCTCGCGGACTGCTTACGAGCAGTACTTC
TRBJ2-5,NA,TRBV7-9,TRBD2,CASSSNRGGLQETQYF,TGTGCCAGCAGTTCGAACCGGGGGGGCCTTCAAGAGACCCAGTACTTC
TRBJ2-1,NA,TRBV7-9,NA,CASSSGVEQFF,TGTGCCAGCAGCTCGGGTGTTGAGCAGTTCTTC
TRBJ2-3,NA,TRBV15,TRBD1,CATSDERGHGDTQYF,TGTGCCACCAGCGACGAGAGGGGGCACGGAGATACGCAGTATTTT
TRBJ1-1,NA,TRBV13,TRBD1,CASSFGQAGQAFF,TGTGCCAGCAGCTTTGGACAGGCCGGGCAAGCTTTCTTT
TRBJ1-2,NA,TRBV6-5,NA,CASSDLQEDYGYTF,TGTGCCAGCAGTGACCTACAGGAGGACTATGGCTACACCTTC
TRBJ2-2,NA,TRBV6-1,NA,CASSEGVAGGELFF,TGTGCCAGCAGTGAGGGGGTCGCGGGCGGAGAGCTGTTTTTT
TRBJ1-4,NA,TRBV2,NA,CASSVDQDGENEKLFF,TGTGCCAGCAGTGTTGATCAGGACGGCGAGAATGAAAAACTGTTTTTT
TRBJ1-2,NA,TRBV4-1,NA,CASSQDKATYGYTF,TGCGCCAGCAGCCAAGATAAGGCTACTTATGGCTACACCTTC
TRBJ2-5,NA,TRBV7-9,NA,CASSLIGSEGQETQYF,TGTGCCAGCAGCTTAATAGGGAGTGAAGGACAGGAGACCCAGTACTTC
TRBJ2-1,NA,TRBV5-1,NA,CASSLLSGGLTNEQFF,TGCGCCAGCAGCTTGTTATCGGGGGGCCTCACCAATGAGCAGTTCTTC
TRBJ1-3,NA,TRBV7-3,NA,CASSKPGNTIYF,TGTGCCAGCAGCAAACCTGGAAACACCATATATTTT
TRBJ1-5,NA,TRBV27,NA,CASSLAAGLGSNQPQHF,TGTGCCAGCAGTTTAGCAGCAGGGTTAGGGAGCAATCAGCCCCAGCATTTT
TRBJ2-1,NA,TRBV9,TRBD2,CASSRGTSGLNEQFF,TGTGCCAGCAGTAGGGGGACTAGCGGGCTCAATGAGCAGTTCTTC